One sample yielded the 21 T cell receptor beta chains listed below, sequenced in a study of blood T cell repertoires in COVID-19. Sequenced by immunoSEQ multiplex PCR; TCRdb stores in-frame clones only, minus some. The table lists tens of thousands of clones, 76% of them singletons. The material sequenced was peripheral blood. The receptor source for this set is a woman aged 80 or over with acute or convalescent COVID-19.

This chain links TRBV10-3 with TRBJ1-4; D gene unclear. The CDR3 is made up of 15 amino acids. Trimming removed 3 bases at V and 0 bases at J, with 8 bases between. Germline values: CDR1 ENHRY, CDR2 SYGVKD. The CDR3 is CAISDWEATNEKLFF. The CDR3 DNA reads TGTGCCATCAGTGATTGGGAGGCAACTAATGAAAAACTGTTTTTT.

V and J are TRBV10-1 and TRBJ2-1; D not resolved. Deletions cut 0 bases from V and 5 bases from J, with 11 bases between. The germline gives CDR1 WNHNN, CDR2 SYGVQD (reference sequence). The CDR3 has 15 residues. In nucleotides, the CDR3 is TGCGCCAGCAGTGAGTCGGTCGGGTTGGACAATGAGCAGTTCTTC. It encodes CASSESVGLDNEQFF.

J is TRBJ1-1 and V is TRBV28, with D maybe TRBD1 (5 bases). The CDR3 contains 16 residues. The germline V gene encodes CDR1 MDHEN and CDR2 SYDVKM. V gave up 3 bases and J gave up 1 base, with 15 bases separating them. In nucleotides, the CDR3 is TGTGCCAGCAGTTTTTTGGACACCGAATCGAACACTGAAGCTTTCTTT. This codes for CASSFLDTESNTEAFF.

V and J are TRBV30 and TRBJ2-3; no definite D call. The V end was cut by 0 bases, the J end by 5 bases, with 12 bases between. Germline assignment: CDR1 GTSNPN and CDR2 SVGIG (reference sequence). The CDR3 contains 14 residues. The CDR3 loop is CAWSVLASVDTQYF. The CDR3 coding sequence is TGTGCCTGGAGTGTCTTAGCCAGTGTAGATACGCAGTATTTT.

The chain links TRBV6-5 to TRBJ2-1; D might be TRBD2 (6 bases). This CDR3 region has 13 residues. The V end lost 2 bases, the J end lost 9 bases, and 11 bases lay between the germline ends. The germline gives CDR1 MNHEY, CDR2 SVGAGI. In DNA, the CDR3 is TGTGCCAGCAGTTACCCGGGAGTGGGTGAGCAGTTCTTC. It is translated as CASSYPGVGEQFF.

V is TRBV4-1 and J is TRBJ1-1; D is undetermined. From germline, CDR1 is MGHRA and CDR2 YSYEKL. The CDR3 sequence is 16 residues long. V was trimmed by 1 base and J by 0 bases, leaving 12 bases between them. In DNA, the CDR3 is TGCGCCAGCAGCCAAGCGCGGTACGGGATGAACACTGAAGCTTTCTTT. This gives the protein CASSQARYGMNTEAFF.

V and J are TRBV2 and TRBJ1-5, with TRBD1 identical over 9 bases. Germline loops: CDR1 SNHLY, CDR2 FYNNEI. With 5 bases clipped from V and 2 bases from J, the junction kept 1 base outside the gene matches. This CDR3 has 14 amino acids. The DNA of the CDR3 is TGTGCCAGCAGTTGGGACAGGGGCAATCAGCCCCAGCATTTT. Encoded protein: CASSWDRGNQPQHF.

This clone was detected only a few times. V and J are TRBV6-5 and TRBJ2-7; 14 bases are a match to TRBD2. The CDR3 is made up of 15 amino acids. Germline CDR1 is MNHEY and CDR2 is SVGAGI. J was trimmed by 5 bases and V by 4 bases; bases with no gene match: 4. CDR3 bases: TGTGCCAGCAGTTGGGGACTAGCGGGAGCCAACGAGCAGTACTTC. It specifies CASSWGLAGANEQYF.

The V and J genes are TRBV5-8 and TRBJ2-7; 11 nucleotides align to TRBD2. Germline V gene sequence: CDR1 SGHTS, CDR2 YDEGEE. This CDR3 has 15 residues. The ends lost 4 bases at V and 7 bases at J; junction bases unmatched: 10. The CDR3 spells CASSLTSGSWREQYF. The CDR3 coding sequence is TGTGCCAGCAGCCTAACTAGCGGGAGCTGGAGGGAGCAGTACTTC.

The J gene is TRBJ2-1, the V gene TRBV2; TRBD2 matches at 12 bases. From germline, CDR1 is SNHLY and CDR2 FYNNEI. There are 16 residues in the CDR3. Trimming took 6 bases from V and 3 from J; bases not matched to a gene: 6. CDR3 nucleotide sequence: TGTGCCAGCAGCCCCAGGACTAGCGGGGTCTACAATGAGCAGTTCTTC. Its translation: CASSPRTSGVYNEQFF.

The V call is TRBV5-1, the J call TRBJ2-5; TRBD1 matches at 9 bases. The V gene's germline CDR1 is SGHRS and CDR2 YFSETQ. This CDR3 has 14 amino acids. The V segment lost 3 bases and the J segment 5 bases; nucleotides outside the gene matches: 5. In nucleotides, the CDR3 is TGCGCCAGCAGCTCCACAGGGGGCAAGGAGACCCAGTACTTC. Amino acid sequence: CASSSTGGKETQYF.

The rearrangement uses TRBV18 and TRBJ1-2; 7 positions match TRBD1. Trimming at V came to 3 bases and at J to 0 bases, leaving 7 bases not matched to a gene. The CDR3 extends over 16 amino acids. Germline values: CDR1 KGHSH, CDR2 LQKENI. CDR3 DNA: TGTGCCAGCTCACCCGAAAGGGGGCCGACTAACTATGGCTACACCTTC. This translates into CASSPERGPTNYGYTF.

The J gene is TRBJ1-1, the V gene TRBV2; D ambiguous. Germline V gives CDR1 SNHLY, CDR2 FYNNEI. The CDR3 contains 13 residues. V dropped 4 bases and J dropped 7 bases, with 13 bases sitting between them. CDR3 residues: CASSVFEGSEAFF. The DNA for the CDR3 is TGTGCCAGCAGTGTGTTTGAGGGAAGTGAAGCTTTCTTT.

This chain joins TRBV29-1 and TRBJ2-5; 7 bases align to TRBD1. V was clipped by 3 bases and J by 5 bases; unmatched bases: 6. The CDR3 covers 13 residues. CDR1 and CDR2 (germline): SQVTM, ANQGSEA. In DNA, the CDR3 is TGCAGCGTTGACTGGGGACAGTCGGAGACCCAGTACTTC. The encoded protein is CSVDWGQSETQYF.

The chain has TRBV3-1 (or the pseudogene TRBV3-2) and TRBJ2-5; 8 bases fit TRBD2. The V gene's germline CDR1 is LGHDT and CDR2 YNNKEL (reference sequence). Trimming took 4 bases from V and 4 from J; bases not matched to a gene: 8. This CDR3 is built from 15 residues. Here the CDR3 reads CASSPRRAGGETQYF. The CDR3 coding sequence is TGTGCCAGCAGCCCTCGGCGGGCGGGGGGAGAGACCCAGTACTTC.

This clone was picked up a small number of times. The chain is built from TRBV10-3 and TRBJ2-7; no clear D. The germline V and J ends were trimmed by 0 bases and 2 bases, with 8 bases remaining between them. The CDR3 length is 14 residues. The germline CDR1 and CDR2 sequences are ENHRY and SYGVKD. The CDR3 reads CAISESGAAYEQYF. The CDR3 DNA sequence: TGTGCCATCAGTGAGTCGGGCGCAGCCTACGAGCAGTACTTC.

This clone was seen a handful of times. The rearrangement uses TRBV19 and TRBJ2-6; no clear D gene. V lost 6 bases and J lost 0, with 6 bases in between. The CDR3 has 14 amino acids. Germline assignment: CDR1 LNHDA and CDR2 SQIVND (reference sequence). Here the CDR3 reads CASSPYSGANVLTF. The CDR3, as DNA: TGTGCCAGTAGCCCGTACTCTGGGGCCAACGTCCTGACTTTC.

The chain employs TRBV28 and TRBJ2-5; no firm D call. Trimming took off 6 bases at V and 4 bases at J, with 15 bases between the two ends. CDR3 length equals 14 residues. The germline V gene encodes CDR1 MDHEN and CDR2 SYDVKM. The CDR3 sequence is CASSPAGRVETQYF. The CDR3 DNA follows: TGTGCCAGCAGCCCCGCCGGCCGGGTAGAGACCCAGTACTTC.

The genes are TRBV11-2 and TRBJ2-1, with 9 bases lining up with TRBD2. The V segment lost 4 bases and the J segment 6 bases; nucleotides outside the gene matches: 7. The germline V gene has CDR1 SGHAT and CDR2 FQNNGV. This CDR3 region has 15 residues. The CDR3 DNA reads TGTGCCAGCAGCTCACACGGCGGGGGGGTCAATGAGCAGTTCTTC. Its translation: CASSSHGGGVNEQFF.

Here the CDR3 DNA reads TGTGCCAGCAGTTTGGGTGGGGCAGGGGAGAACACTGAAGCTTTCTTT. Translated: CASSLGGAGENTEAFF. The chain is built from TRBV28 and TRBJ1-1, with TRBD1 as a possible D gene (6 bases). Germline V lookup: CDR1 MDHEN, CDR2 SYDVKM. The germline V and J ends were trimmed by 3 bases and 1 base, with 15 bases remaining between them. The CDR3 has 16 residues.

This clone occurred once. V gene TRBV6-6 combines with J gene TRBJ2-1; perhaps TRBD2 as D (6 bases). The V gene lost 4 bases and the J gene lost 7 bases, with 17 bases spanning the gap. The CDR3 spans 15 residues. Germline values: CDR1 MNHNY, CDR2 SVGAGI (reference sequence). In DNA form, the CDR3 reads TGTGCCAGCAGTTTAGCGGACGTTGTATTTAATGAGCAGTTCTTC. It encodes CASSLADVVFNEQFF.